These 22 T cell receptor beta chains originate from one sample sequenced in a study of T cell responses to AZD1222 COVID-19 vaccine. Profiling relied on immunoSEQ multiplex PCR, and the TCRdb table lists in-frame clones only, not all of them. The sample yields about 160,000 clones, 75% to 90% seen once. The sequencing used peripheral blood, collected on day 0 of AZD1222 vaccination. These receptors were collected from an adult in good health.

The J gene is TRBJ2-2, the V gene TRBV7-8; D may match TRBD1 or TRBD2 (5 bases each). V was shortened by 1 base and J by 3 bases, with 18 bases between the two germline ends. CDR1 and CDR2 (germline): SGHVS, FQNEAQ. The CDR3 length is 18 residues. CDR3 region: CASSLEGTARSDTGELFF. The CDR3, as DNA: TGTGCCAGCAGCTTAGAAGGGACGGCTCGGTCGGACACCGGGGAGCTGTTTTTT.

The rearrangement joins TRBV12-5 to TRBJ2-2; D gene unclear. Germline values: CDR1 LGHNT, CDR2 FRNRAP. Between the trimmed V and J ends, which lost 1 base and 1 base, there was a span of 4 bases. This CDR3 is built from 14 residues. This CDR3 is CASGLAVNTGELFF. CDR3 DNA: TGTGCTAGTGGTTTGGCGGTGAACACCGGGGAGCTGTTTTTT. The full variable domain, its missing parts supplied by reference TRBV12-5 and TRBJ2-2, is DARVTQTPRHKVTEMGQEVTMRCQPILGHNTVFWYRQTMMQGLELLAYFRNRAPLDDSGMPKDRFSAEMPDATLATLKIQPSEPRDSAVYFCASGLAVNTGELFFGEGSRLTVL.

This chain links TRBV6-6 with TRBJ1-1, with D tentatively TRBD1 (6 bases). The CDR3 spans 14 residues. CDR1 and CDR2 from the germline V gene are MNHNY and SVGAGI (reference sequence). The V end was cut by 4 bases, the J end by 3 bases, with 12 bases between. The CDR3 coding sequence is TGTGCCAGCAGTTCCCAAACAGGGTACACTGAAGCTTTCTTT. Amino acids: CASSSQTGYTEAFF.

The V and J genes are TRBV6-5 and TRBJ2-1; 11 nucleotides agree with TRBD1. Germline V gene lookup returns CDR1 MNHEY and CDR2 SVGAGI. The CDR3 has 15 amino acids. V gave up 10 bases and J gave up 9 bases; unmatched junction bases: 14. CDR3 sequence: CATSARGTGGTEQFF. In DNA, the CDR3 is TGTGCCACCTCTGCACGCGGGACAGGGGGTACTGAGCAGTTCTTC.

This rearrangement joins TRBV7-9 to TRBJ2-7; possible D gene TRBD2, 8 bases. CDR3 size: 15 residues. Between the trimmed V and J ends, which lost 5 bases and 0 bases, there was a span of 14 bases. Germline V gene data show CDR1 as SEHNR and CDR2 as FQNEAQ (reference sequence). The CDR3 sequence: CASSRGGQSSYEQYV. The CDR3 DNA follows: TGTGCCAGCAGCCGGGGGGGACAGTCCTCCTACGAGCAGTACGTC.

This rearrangement joins TRBV6-5 to TRBJ2-7; 8 positions match TRBD1. The CDR3 spans 14 residues. Germline V gene sequence: CDR1 MNHEY, CDR2 SVGAGI. Trimming took 0 bases from V and 2 from J; bases not matched to a gene: 0. CDR3 sequence (DNA): TGTGCCAGCAGTTACTCGACAGGGGCCTACGAGCAGTACTTC. It is translated as CASSYSTGAYEQYF.

This chain connects TRBV4-1 to TRBJ2-4; TRBD1 agrees at 8 bases. Per germline, CDR1 MGHRA and CDR2 YSYEKL. This CDR3 is 13 amino acids long. The trim removed 4 bases at V and 8 bases at J, leaving 4 bases unmatched. In DNA form, the CDR3 reads TGCGCCAGCAGCCCGGACAGGGCTGACATTCAGTACTTC. It translates to CASSPDRADIQYF.

J is TRBJ1-2 and V is TRBV6-5; the D is unclear. Trimming took 2 bases from V and 6 from J, leaving 7 bases between them. Germline values: CDR1 MNHEY, CDR2 SVGAGI. The CDR3 is 12 amino acids. The CDR3 coding sequence is TGTGCCAGCAGTTACGCCGGAAATGGCTACACCTTC. Its translation: CASSYAGNGYTF.

The rearrangement uses TRBV5-6 and TRBJ2-2; TRBD1 matches at 9 bases. The CDR3 loop spans 15 amino acids. Germline lookup yields CDR1 SGHDT and CDR2 YYEEEE. After removal of 5 bases from V and 7 bases from J, the junction contained 9 bases not matched to a gene. DNA for the CDR3: TGTGCCAGCAGGCCCGGGACAGGGATTGGCGGGGAGCTGTTTTTT. Amino acid sequence: CASRPGTGIGGELFF.

The V and J genes are TRBV6-6 and TRBJ2-7, with 7 bases aligning to TRBD1. The J segment lost 0 bases and the V segment lost 9 bases, leaving 5 bases of the junction unmatched. CDR3 size: 13 residues. Germline V CDR1 and CDR2: MNHNY, SVGAGI (reference sequence). The CDR3 DNA reads as TGTGCCAGTAGGACAGGACCCTCCTACGAGCAGTACGTC. Translating gives CASRTGPSYEQYV.

The rearrangement links TRBV18 to TRBJ2-5, with no clear D. Trimming took 3 bases from V and 3 from J, leaving 8 bases between them. The CDR3 is made up of 13 amino acids. CDR1 is KGHSH, CDR2 LQKENI, per germline. The CDR3 nucleotides read TGTGCCAGCTCACCTCTTACAAAAGAGACCCAGTACTTC. Its translation: CASSPLTKETQYF.

This chain joins TRBV7-8 and TRBJ1-6; tentatively, D is TRBD1 (6 bases). Trimming removed 5 bases from V and 7 bases from J, with 21 bases in between. CDR3 size: 17 residues. Per the germline V gene, CDR1 is SGHVS and CDR2 is FQNEAQ. CDR3 protein: CASSPRGGQGVNSPLHF. CDR3 nucleotide sequence: TGTGCCAGCAGCCCCCGCGGGGGGCAGGGAGTCAATTCACCCCTCCACTTT.

Turning to this clone: Distinct nucleotide sequences in the sample also encode this CDR3. The chain has TRBV18 and TRBJ2-2; no reliable D call. The CDR3 is 12 residues long. Germline V gene lookup returns CDR1 KGHSH and CDR2 LQKENI. The V and J ends lost 2 bases and 2 bases respectively, with 0 bases between them. The CDR3: CASSPNTGELFF. The CDR3 DNA sequence: TGTGCCAGCTCACCAAACACCGGGGAGCTGTTTTTT.

V gene TRBV3-1 (or the pseudogene TRBV3-2) combines with J gene TRBJ2-6; 7 bases map to TRBD1. J lost 0 bases, V lost 0 bases, and 11 bases had no gene match. Germline lookup yields CDR1 LGHDT and CDR2 YNNKEL (reference sequence). The length of the CDR3 is 20 residues. In nucleotides, the CDR3 is TGTGCCAGCAGCCAAGATACGGGGACAGCCCAAAGCTCTGGGGCCAACGTCCTGACTTTC. Amino acid sequence: CASSQDTGTAQSSGANVLTF.

This clone was counted a single time. The V gene is TRBV7-9, the J gene TRBJ2-7; 7 nucleotides agree with TRBD2. Germline V gives CDR1 SEHNR, CDR2 FQNEAQ (reference sequence). V dropped 1 base and J dropped 6; count of bases not matched to a gene: 3. The CDR3 extends over 13 amino acids. Here the CDR3 DNA reads TGTGCCAGCAGCTTAGGACTAGCCGGCGAGCAGTACGTC. The encoded protein is CASSLGLAGEQYV.

This clone has only a few counts. V usage is TRBV2 and J usage is TRBJ1-4; D is unresolved. The CDR3 extends over 14 amino acids. The V and J ends lost 5 bases and 1 base respectively, with 8 bases between them. Germline lookup yields CDR1 SNHLY and CDR2 FYNNEI. The CDR3 region is CASSLRVTNEKLFF. Here the CDR3 DNA reads TGTGCCAGCAGTTTAAGGGTAACTAATGAAAAACTGTTTTTT. The full variable domain, rest sourced from reference TRBV2 and TRBJ1-4, is EPEVTQTPSHQVTQMGQEVILRCVPISNHLYFYWYRQILGQKVEFLVSFYNNEISEKSEIFDDQFSVERPDGSNFTLKIRSTKLEDSAMYFCASSLRVTNEKLFFGSGTQLSVL.

In nucleotides, the CDR3 is TGTGCCAGCAGTCCGACTGCCTACGAGCAGTACTTC. Its translation: CASSPTAYEQYF. This rearrangement joins TRBV28 to TRBJ2-7; D is uncertain. With 5 bases removed from V and 2 bases from J, the gap between germline ends came to 7 bases. The CDR3 spans 12 residues. The germline V gene has CDR1 MDHEN and CDR2 SYDVKM.

The chain joins TRBV25-1 to TRBJ1-4, with D tentatively TRBD1 (5 bases). The CDR3 totals 16 residues. The V gene's germline CDR1 is MGHDK and CDR2 SYGVNS. V lost 2 bases to trimming and J lost 0 bases, with 10 bases between them. As DNA, the CDR3 is TGTGCCAGCAGTGAAAGGGACGGCGCAACTAATGAAAAACTGTTTTTT. Amino acids: CASSERDGATNEKLFF.

The rearrangement links TRBV27 to TRBJ2-3, with 8 bases fitting TRBD1. The CDR3 spans 15 residues. Trimming at V came to 3 bases and at J to 5 bases, leaving 7 bases not matched to a gene. Looked up from germline, CDR1 is MNHEY and CDR2 is SMNVEV (reference sequence). The CDR3 is CASSFEPGGGDTQYF. The CDR3 nucleotides read TGTGCCAGCAGTTTCGAACCAGGGGGCGGAGATACGCAGTATTTT.

This clone occurred a few times. The chain employs TRBV28 and TRBJ2-1, with D perhaps given as TRBD1 or TRBD2 (6 bases each). V shed 3 bases and J shed 9 bases, with 27 bases lying between them. The CDR3 runs to 18 residues. In germline, CDR1 is MDHEN, CDR2 SYDVKM. CDR3 residues: CASSFVSGLQGIWSEQFF. As DNA, the CDR3 is TGTGCCAGCAGTTTTGTTAGCGGCTTACAGGGAATCTGGAGTGAGCAGTTCTTC.

This chain links TRBV20-1 with TRBJ1-4; D is unclear. The CDR3 is 11 amino acids. Germline CDR1 reads DFQATT; CDR2 reads SNEGSKA (reference sequence). Trimming shortened V by 0 bases and J by 8 bases, and 4 bases separated the two germline ends. The CDR3 sequence is CSARDEEKLFF. The CDR3 DNA reads TGCAGTGCTAGAGACGAAGAAAAACTGTTTTTT.

The rearrangement joins TRBV6-5 to TRBJ1-2, with a weak D call TRBD1 (5 bases). This CDR3 comprises 14 residues. The germline V gene encodes CDR1 MNHEY and CDR2 SVGAGI. Trimming cost V 2 bases and J 6 bases, with 13 bases left between them. The CDR3 DNA sequence: TGTGCCAGCAGTTACGGGAGGGGATTCAATGGCTACACCTTC. It yields the protein CASSYGRGFNGYTF.